This TCR beta chain was sequenced in a study of control samples from healthy donors and cancer patients. This table comes from immunoSEQ multiplex PCR, and its TCRdb copy is limited to in-frame clones, with some not included. The repertoire holds 88,000 or so clones, with 90% to 95% as singletons. Looked up from germline, CDR1 is MDHEN and CDR2 is SYDVKM. Trimming shortened V by 3 bases and J by 3 bases, and 14 bases separated the two germline ends. The CDR3 extends over 15 amino acids. The chain is built from TRBV28 and TRBJ1-1, with D uncertain. This receptor was obtained from a woman between 18 and 29 years old in good health. The sample comprised blood. The CDR3 DNA follows: TGTGCCAGCAGTTTCGCATGGGGAATCGACACTGAAGCTTTCTTT. It codes for CASSFAWGIDTEAFF.